This TCR beta chain emerged from a study of response to subunit inactivated influenza vaccine. The table lists this clonotype with a few counts. TCRdb ran MiXCR on the RT-PCR reads and lists one entry per CDR3 protein. The sample includes about 540,000 distinct CDR3 sequences, less than 25% of them seen just once. The data were also submitted as part of a second study, on T cells expressing NK-cell markers. In that study: In generating TCR beta cDNA, 5'RACE template switching with UMIs was used. TCR beta repertoires came from sorted CD3+CD56+NKG2C+, CD3+CD56+NKG2C- and CD3+CD56-NKG2C+ T cells.

This sequence originates from a man between 50 and 59 years old who received an inactivated influenza vaccine. The sequencing used CD4+ T cells sorted from PBMCs, collected about 13 days after vaccination.

CDR3 sequence reads: CSARGAWEQYF. The CDR3 DNA reads TGCAGTGCTAGAGGAGCTTGGGAGCAGTACTTC. The rearrangement joins TRBV20-1 to TRBJ2-7; D ambiguous. CDR3 length: 11 residues. The V end was cut by 1 base, the J end by 7 bases, with 8 bases between. Germline V gene sequence: CDR1 DFQATT, CDR2 SNEGSKA (reference sequence).